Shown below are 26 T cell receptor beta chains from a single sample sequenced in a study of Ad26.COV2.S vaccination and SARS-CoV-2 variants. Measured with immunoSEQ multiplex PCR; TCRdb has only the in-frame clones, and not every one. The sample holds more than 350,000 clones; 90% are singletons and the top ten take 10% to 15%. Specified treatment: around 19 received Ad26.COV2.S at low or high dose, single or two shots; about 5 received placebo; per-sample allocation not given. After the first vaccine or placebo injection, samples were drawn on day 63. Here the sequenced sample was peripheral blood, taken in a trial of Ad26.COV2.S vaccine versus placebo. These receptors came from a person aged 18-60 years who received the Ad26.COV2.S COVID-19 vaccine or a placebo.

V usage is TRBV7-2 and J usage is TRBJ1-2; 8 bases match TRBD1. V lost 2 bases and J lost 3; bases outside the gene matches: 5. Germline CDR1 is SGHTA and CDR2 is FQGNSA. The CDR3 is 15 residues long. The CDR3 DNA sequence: TGTGCCAGCAGCTTATACCAGGGGGCGGACTATGGCTACACCTTC. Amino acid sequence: CASSLYQGADYGYTF.

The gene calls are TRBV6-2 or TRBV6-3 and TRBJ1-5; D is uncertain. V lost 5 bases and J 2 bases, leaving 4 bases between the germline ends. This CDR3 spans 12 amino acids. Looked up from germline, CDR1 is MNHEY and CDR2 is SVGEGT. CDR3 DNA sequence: TGTGCCAGCAGTAGAGGCAATCAGCCCCAGCATTTT. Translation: CASSRGNQPQHF.

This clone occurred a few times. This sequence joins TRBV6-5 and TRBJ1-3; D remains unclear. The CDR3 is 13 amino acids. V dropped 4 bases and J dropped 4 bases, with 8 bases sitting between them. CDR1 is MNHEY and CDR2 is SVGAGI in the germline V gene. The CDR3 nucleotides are TGTGCCAGCAGTTCCCAAGGGGGAAACACCATATATTTT. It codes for CASSSQGGNTIYF.

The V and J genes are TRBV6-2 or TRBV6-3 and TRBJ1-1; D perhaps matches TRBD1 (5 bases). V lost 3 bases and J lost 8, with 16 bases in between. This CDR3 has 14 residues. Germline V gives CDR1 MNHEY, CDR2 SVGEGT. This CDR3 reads CASSYNYGRGEAFF. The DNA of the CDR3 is TGTGCCAGCAGTTATAACTACGGACGGGGGGAAGCTTTCTTT.

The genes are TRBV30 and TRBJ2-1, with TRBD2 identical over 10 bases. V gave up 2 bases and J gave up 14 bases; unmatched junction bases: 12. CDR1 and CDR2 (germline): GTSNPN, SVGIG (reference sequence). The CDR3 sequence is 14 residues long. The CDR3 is CAWSYDSGRHGEFF. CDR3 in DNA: TGTGCCTGGAGTTACGATAGCGGGAGGCACGGGGAGTTCTTC.

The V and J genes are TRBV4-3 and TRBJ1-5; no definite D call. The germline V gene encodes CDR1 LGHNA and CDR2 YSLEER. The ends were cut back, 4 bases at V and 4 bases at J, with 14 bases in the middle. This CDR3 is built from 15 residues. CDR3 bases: TGCGCCAGCAGCCGTGAGTGGGCGCTAAATCAGCCCCAGCATTTT. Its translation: CASSREWALNQPQHF.

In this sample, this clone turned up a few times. Written as DNA, the CDR3 is TGTGCCAGCAGCTTGGTTAGGTCGAACACCGGGGAGCTGTTTTTT. The encoded protein is CASSLVRSNTGELFF. The rearrangement joins TRBV5-6 to TRBJ2-2; D ambiguous. The ends were cut back, 0 bases at V and 0 bases at J, with 6 bases in the middle. The CDR3 totals 15 residues. Germline lookup yields CDR1 SGHDT and CDR2 YYEEEE.

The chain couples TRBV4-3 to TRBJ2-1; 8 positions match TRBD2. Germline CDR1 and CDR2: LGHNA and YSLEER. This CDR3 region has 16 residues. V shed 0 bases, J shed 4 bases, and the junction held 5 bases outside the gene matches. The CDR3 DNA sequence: TGCGCCAGCAGCCAAGACGGGAGGGCCGCATACAATGAGCAGTTCTTC. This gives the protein CASSQDGRAAYNEQFF.

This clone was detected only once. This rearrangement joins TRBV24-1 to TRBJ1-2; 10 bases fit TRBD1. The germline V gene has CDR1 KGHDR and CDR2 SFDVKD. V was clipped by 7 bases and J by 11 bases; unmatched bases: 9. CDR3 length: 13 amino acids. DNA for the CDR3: TGTGCCACCAGCGCCGGGACAGGGGCCAGATACACCTTC. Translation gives CATSAGTGARYTF.

The CDR3 loop reads CASTTGDLKKLFF. The CDR3, as DNA: TGTGCCAGTACCACGGGGGACTTGAAGAAACTGTTTTTT. The chain recombines TRBV19 with TRBJ1-4, with D maybe TRBD1 (5 bases). V lost 7 bases, J lost 11 bases, and 17 bases lay in between. Germline V gives CDR1 LNHDA, CDR2 SQIVND (reference sequence). The CDR3 is made up of 13 amino acids.

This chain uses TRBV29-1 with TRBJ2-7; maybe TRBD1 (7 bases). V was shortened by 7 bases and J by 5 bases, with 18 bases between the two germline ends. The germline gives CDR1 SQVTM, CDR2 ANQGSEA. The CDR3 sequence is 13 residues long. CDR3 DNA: TGCAGCGCTGTGACAGGGAGGAACGACGAGCAGTACTTC. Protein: CSAVTGRNDEQYF.

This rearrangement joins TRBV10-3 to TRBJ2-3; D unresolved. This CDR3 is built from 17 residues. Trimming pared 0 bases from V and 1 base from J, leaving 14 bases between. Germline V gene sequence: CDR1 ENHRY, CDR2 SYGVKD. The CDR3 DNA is TGTGCCATCAGTGAGTCGACCGGAAGAAGAGGCACAGATACGCAGTATTTT. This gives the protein CAISESTGRRGTDTQYF.

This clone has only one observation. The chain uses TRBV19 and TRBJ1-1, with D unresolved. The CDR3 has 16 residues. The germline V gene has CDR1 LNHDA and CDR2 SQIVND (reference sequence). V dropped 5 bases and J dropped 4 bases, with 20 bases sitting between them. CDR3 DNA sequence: TGTGCCAGTAGTCCCACGGGTGAGGGTCGGAGCACTGAAGCTTTCTTT. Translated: CASSPTGEGRSTEAFF.

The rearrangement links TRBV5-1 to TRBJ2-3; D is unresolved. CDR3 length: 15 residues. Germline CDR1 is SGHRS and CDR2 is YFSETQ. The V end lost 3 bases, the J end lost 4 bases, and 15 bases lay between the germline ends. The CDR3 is CASSSTVLGSDTQYF. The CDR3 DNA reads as TGCGCCAGCAGCTCCACTGTACTGGGTTCAGATACGCAGTATTTT.

The CDR3 coding sequence is TGTGCCAGCAGCCAAGTGGGGCAGGGATCAGCTAACTATGGCTACACCTTC. Protein product: CASSQVGQGSANYGYTF. The V and J genes are TRBV3-1 (or the pseudogene TRBV3-2) and TRBJ1-2; D is perhaps TRBD1 (5 bases). The CDR3 runs 17 residues. Trimming stripped 1 base from V and 0 bases from J, with 15 bases between. Germline loops: CDR1 LGHDT, CDR2 YNNKEL (reference sequence).

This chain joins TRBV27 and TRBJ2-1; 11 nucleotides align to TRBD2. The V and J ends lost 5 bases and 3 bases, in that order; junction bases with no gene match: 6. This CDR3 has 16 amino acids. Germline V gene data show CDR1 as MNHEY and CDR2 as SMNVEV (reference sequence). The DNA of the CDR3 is TGTGCCAGCAGTAACCCGGGACTAGCGGTCTACAATGAGCAGTTCTTC. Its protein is CASSNPGLAVYNEQFF.

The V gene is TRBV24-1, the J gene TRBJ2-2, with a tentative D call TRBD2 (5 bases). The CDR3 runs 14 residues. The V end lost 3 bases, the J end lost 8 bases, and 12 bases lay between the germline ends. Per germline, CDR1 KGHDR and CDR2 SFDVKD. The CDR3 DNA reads TGTGCCACCAGTGATGACGGGGTTGGTGGGGAGCTGTTTTTT. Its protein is CATSDDGVGGELFF.

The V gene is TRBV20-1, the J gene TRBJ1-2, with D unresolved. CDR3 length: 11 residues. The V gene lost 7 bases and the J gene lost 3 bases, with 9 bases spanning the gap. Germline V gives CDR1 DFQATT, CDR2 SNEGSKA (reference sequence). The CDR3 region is CSVRMDYGYTF. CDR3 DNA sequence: TGCAGTGTCAGAATGGACTATGGCTACACCTTC.

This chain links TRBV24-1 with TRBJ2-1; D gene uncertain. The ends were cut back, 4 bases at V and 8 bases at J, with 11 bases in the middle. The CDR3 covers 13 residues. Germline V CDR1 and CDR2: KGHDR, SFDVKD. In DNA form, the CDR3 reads TGTGCCACCAGTGAGACACTAATCGATGAGCAGTTCTTC. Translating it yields CATSETLIDEQFF.

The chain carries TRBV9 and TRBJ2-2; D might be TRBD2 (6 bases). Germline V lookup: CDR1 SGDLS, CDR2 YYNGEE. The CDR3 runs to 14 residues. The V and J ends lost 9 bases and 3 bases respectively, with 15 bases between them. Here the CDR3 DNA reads TGTGCCAACCTCCCTACGGGGGACACCGGGGAGCTGTTTTTT. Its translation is CANLPTGDTGELFF.

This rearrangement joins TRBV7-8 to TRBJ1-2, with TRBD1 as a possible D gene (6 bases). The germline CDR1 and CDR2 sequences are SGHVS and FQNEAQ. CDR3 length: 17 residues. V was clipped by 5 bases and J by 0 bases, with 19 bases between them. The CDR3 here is CASSPVILTGANYGYTF. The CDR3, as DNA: TGTGCCAGCAGCCCCGTCATCCTGACAGGAGCTAACTATGGCTACACCTTC.

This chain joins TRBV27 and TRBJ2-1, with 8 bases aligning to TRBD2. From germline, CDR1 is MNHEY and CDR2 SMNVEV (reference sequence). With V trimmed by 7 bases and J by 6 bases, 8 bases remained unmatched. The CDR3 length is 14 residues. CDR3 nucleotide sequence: TGTGCCAGCAAATCGGGGGGGCTCATCAATGAGCAGTTCTTC. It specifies CASKSGGLINEQFF.

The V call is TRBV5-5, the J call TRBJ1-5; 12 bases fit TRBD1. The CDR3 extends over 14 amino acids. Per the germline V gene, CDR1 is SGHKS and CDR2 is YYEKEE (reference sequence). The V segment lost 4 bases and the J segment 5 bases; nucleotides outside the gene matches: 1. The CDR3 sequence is CASSGTGGHQPQHF. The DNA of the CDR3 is TGTGCCAGCAGCGGGACAGGGGGCCATCAGCCCCAGCATTTT.

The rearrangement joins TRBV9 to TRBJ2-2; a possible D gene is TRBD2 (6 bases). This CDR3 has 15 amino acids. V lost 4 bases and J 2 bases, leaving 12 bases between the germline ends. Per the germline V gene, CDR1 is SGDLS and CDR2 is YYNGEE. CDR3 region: CASSRPGTNTGELFF. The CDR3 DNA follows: TGTGCCAGCAGCCGCCCCGGGACTAACACCGGGGAGCTGTTTTTT.

The CDR3 DNA sequence: TGTGCCAGCTCAGCTACTAGCTCCGTACCCTTCTCCTACGAGCAGTACTTC. It encodes CASSATSSVPFSYEQYF. V gene TRBV18 combines with J gene TRBJ2-7, with TRBD2 as a possible D gene (6 bases). This CDR3 spans 17 amino acids. Per the germline V gene, CDR1 is KGHSH and CDR2 is LQKENI. Trimming took off 5 bases at V and 0 bases at J, with 20 bases between the two ends.

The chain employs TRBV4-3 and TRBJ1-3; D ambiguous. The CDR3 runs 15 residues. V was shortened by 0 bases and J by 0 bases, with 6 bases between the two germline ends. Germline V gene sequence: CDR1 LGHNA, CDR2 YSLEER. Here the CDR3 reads CASSQEAASGNTIYF. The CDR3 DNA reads TGCGCCAGCAGCCAAGAGGCTGCCTCTGGAAACACCATATATTTT.